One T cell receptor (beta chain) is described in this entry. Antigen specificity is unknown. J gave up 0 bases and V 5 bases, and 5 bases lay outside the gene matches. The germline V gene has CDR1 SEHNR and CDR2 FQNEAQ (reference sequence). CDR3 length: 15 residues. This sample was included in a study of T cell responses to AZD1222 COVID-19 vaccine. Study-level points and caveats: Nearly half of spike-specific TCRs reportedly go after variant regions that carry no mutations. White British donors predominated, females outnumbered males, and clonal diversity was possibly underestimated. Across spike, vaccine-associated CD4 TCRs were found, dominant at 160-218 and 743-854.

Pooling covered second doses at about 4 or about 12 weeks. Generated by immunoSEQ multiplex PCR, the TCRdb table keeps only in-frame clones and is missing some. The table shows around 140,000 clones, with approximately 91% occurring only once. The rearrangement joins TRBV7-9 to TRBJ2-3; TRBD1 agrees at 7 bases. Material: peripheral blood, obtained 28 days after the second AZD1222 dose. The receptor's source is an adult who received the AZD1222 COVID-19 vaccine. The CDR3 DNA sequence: TGTGCCAGCAGCACTCCGGGACAGAGCACAGATACGCAGTATTTT. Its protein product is CASSTPGQSTDTQYF. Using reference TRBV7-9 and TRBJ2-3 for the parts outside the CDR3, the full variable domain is DTGVSQNPRHKITKRGQNVTFRCDPISEHNRLYWYRQTLGQGPEFLTYFQNEAQLEKSRLLSDRFSAERPKGSFSTLEIQRTEQGDSAMYLCASSTPGQSTDTQYFGPGTRLTVL.